Listed here are 11 T cell receptor beta chains from one sample, sequenced in a study of blood T cell repertoires in COVID-19. The method was immunoSEQ multiplex PCR; TCRdb's version includes in-frame clones alone and lacks a portion of them. The sample shows 350,000 to 450,000 clones, around nine tenths of them seen only once. Sample: PBMCs or T cells enriched from blood (not recorded which). The receptors here all came from a woman aged 25 to 39 who had recovered from COVID-19.

Many counts were recorded for this clone. The V and J genes are TRBV5-6 and TRBJ2-2, with D possibly being TRBD1 (6 bases). The CDR3 totals 17 residues. Germline V lookup: CDR1 SGHDT, CDR2 YYEEEE. Trimming left V 3 bases short and J 1 base short, with 16 bases between. CDR3 bases: TGTGCCAGCAGCTGGACCCTGGGGGCGGAGAACACCGGGGAGCTGTTTTTT. Protein product: CASSWTLGAENTGELFF.

The rearrangement links TRBV20-1 to TRBJ2-7, with 7 bases fitting TRBD1. Germline loops: CDR1 DFQATT, CDR2 SNEGSKA (reference sequence). This CDR3 region has 15 residues. After removal of 3 bases from V and 0 bases from J, the junction contained 8 bases not matched to a gene. The CDR3 sequence: CSASAGTEVSYEQYF. The CDR3, as DNA: TGCAGTGCTAGTGCCGGGACAGAGGTCTCCTACGAGCAGTACTTC.

The rearrangement uses TRBV7-9 and TRBJ2-6, with D tentatively TRBD1 (6 bases). Germline V lookup: CDR1 SEHNR, CDR2 FQNEAQ (reference sequence). The CDR3 extends over 17 amino acids. Trimming removed 5 bases from V and 4 bases from J, with 18 bases in between. The chain's CDR3 is CASSASGRGSGANVLTF. The DNA for the CDR3 is TGTGCCAGCAGCGCCTCGGGTAGGGGGAGCGGGGCCAACGTCCTGACTTTC.

The chain links TRBV18 to TRBJ1-3; D unclear. Between the trimmed V and J ends, which lost 3 bases and 0 bases, there was a span of 6 bases. From germline, CDR1 is KGHSH and CDR2 LQKENI. The CDR3 is 14 residues long. CDR3: CASSPLSSGNTIYF. CDR3 nucleotide sequence: TGTGCCAGCTCACCCCTTAGCTCTGGAAACACCATATATTTT.

This clone was picked up a small number of times. The chain employs TRBV2 and TRBJ2-2; 7 positions agree with TRBD1. J was trimmed by 5 bases and V by 5 bases; bases with no gene match: 8. The CDR3 covers 15 residues. CDR1 and CDR2 (germline): SNHLY, FYNNEI. The CDR3 DNA follows: TGTGCCAGCAGTCGCCACAGGGGTAGGACCGGGGAGCTGTTTTTT. Amino acid sequence: CASSRHRGRTGELFF.

The chain has TRBV29-1 and TRBJ2-7, with D perhaps TRBD1 (5 bases). The CDR3 spans 12 residues. Germline V gene sequence: CDR1 SQVTM, CDR2 ANQGSEA. Trimming left V 4 bases short and J 1 base short, with 8 bases between. CDR3 DNA: TGCAGCGTTGTAGACAGTTCCTACGAGCAGTACTTC. It yields the protein CSVVDSSYEQYF.

V is TRBV5-4 and J is TRBJ2-3, with TRBD1 matching 10 bases. The CDR3 is made up of 16 amino acids. CDR1 and CDR2 from the germline V gene are SGHNT and YYREEE (reference sequence). V shed 6 bases and J 3 bases; nucleotides not matched to a gene: 10. CDR3 protein: CASNKGQGIQTDTQYF. The CDR3 DNA reads TGTGCCAGCAACAAGGGACAGGGGATTCAAACAGATACGCAGTATTTT.

The V and J genes are TRBV30 and TRBJ1-1, with D possibly TRBD1 on 5 matching bases. Germline CDR1 reads GTSNPN; CDR2 reads SVGIG (reference sequence). The CDR3 is made up of 11 amino acids. The V end lost 3 bases, the J end lost 7 bases, and 9 bases lay between the germline ends. This CDR3 is CAWRGEGEAFF. In DNA form, the CDR3 reads TGTGCCTGGAGGGGGGAGGGTGAAGCTTTCTTT.

The rearrangement links TRBV5-1 to TRBJ2-3; 10 positions agree with TRBD2. CDR3 length equals 15 residues. V shed 2 bases, J shed 4 bases, and the junction held 4 bases outside the gene matches. Germline-derived CDR1 and CDR2 are SGHRS and YFSETQ. This CDR3 reads CASSLAGGPSDTQYF. Here the CDR3 DNA reads TGCGCCAGCAGCTTAGCGGGAGGGCCATCAGATACGCAGTATTTT. The entire variable domain, with the rest obtained from reference TRBV5-1 and TRBJ2-3, is as follows: KAGVTQTPRYLIKTRGQQVTLSCSPISGHRSVSWYQQTPGQGLQFLFEYFSETQRNKGNFPGRFSGRQFSNSRSEMNVSTLELGDSALYLCASSLAGGPSDTQYFGPGTRLTVL.

This rearrangement joins TRBV7-9 to TRBJ2-3, with 8 bases matching TRBD2. In germline, CDR1 is SEHNR, CDR2 FQNEAQ (reference sequence). This CDR3 is built from 15 residues. The junction had 7 bases not matched to a gene; V was cut back by 2 bases and J by 6 bases. Written as DNA, the CDR3 is TGTGCCAGCAGCTTATGGACTAGCCCCGTGGATACGCAGTATTTT. This translates into CASSLWTSPVDTQYF.

V and J are TRBV15 and TRBJ2-5; 7 positions agree with TRBD2. CDR1 is LNHNV and CDR2 is YYDKDF in the germline V gene (reference sequence). This CDR3 contains 14 residues. V gave up 6 bases and J gave up 5 bases; unmatched junction bases: 9. The CDR3 region has the DNA TGTGCCACCAGAGAGCGGGGTCCGGGGGAGACCCAGTACTTC. Its protein product is CATRERGPGETQYF.